Sequencing of this T cell receptor (beta chain) was carried out in a study of blood T cell repertoires in COVID-19. Overall study: The United States, Italy and Spain supplied acute and convalescent COVID-19 samples.

Germline V CDR1 and CDR2: MNHEY, SMNVEV (reference sequence). J was trimmed by 6 bases and V by 0 bases; bases with no gene match: 5. The CDR3 loop spans 16 amino acids. This clone showed up just a few times. Assay: immunoSEQ multiplex PCR; the TCRdb copy retains only in-frame clones and omits some. Of around 150,000 clones in the sample, 75% to 90% were seen once. The TCR was taken from a man aged 65 to 85 with acute or convalescent COVID-19. Sequencing input: peripheral blood. The chain recombines TRBV27 with TRBJ1-1; 12 bases map to TRBD1. The DNA for the CDR3 is TGTGCCAGCAGTTTATCGCGGGACAGGGGGCTCGCTGAAGCTTTCTTT. Its protein is CASSLSRDRGLAEAFF.